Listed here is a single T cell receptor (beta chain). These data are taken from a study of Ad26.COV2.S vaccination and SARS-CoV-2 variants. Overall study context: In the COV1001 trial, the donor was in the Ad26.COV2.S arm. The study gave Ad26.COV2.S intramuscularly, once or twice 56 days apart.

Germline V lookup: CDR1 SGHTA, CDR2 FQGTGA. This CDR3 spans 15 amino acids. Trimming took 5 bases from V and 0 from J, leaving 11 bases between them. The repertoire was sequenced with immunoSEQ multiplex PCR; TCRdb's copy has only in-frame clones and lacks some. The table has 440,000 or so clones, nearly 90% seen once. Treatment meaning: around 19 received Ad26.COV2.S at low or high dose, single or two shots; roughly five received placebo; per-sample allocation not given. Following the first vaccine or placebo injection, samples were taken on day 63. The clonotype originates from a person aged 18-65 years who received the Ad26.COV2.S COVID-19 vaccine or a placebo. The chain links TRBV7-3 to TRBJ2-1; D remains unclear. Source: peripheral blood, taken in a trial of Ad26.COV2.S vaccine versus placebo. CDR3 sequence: CASSPTLSSYNEQFF. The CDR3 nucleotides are TGTGCCAGCAGCCCAACATTGAGCTCCTACAATGAGCAGTTCTTC.